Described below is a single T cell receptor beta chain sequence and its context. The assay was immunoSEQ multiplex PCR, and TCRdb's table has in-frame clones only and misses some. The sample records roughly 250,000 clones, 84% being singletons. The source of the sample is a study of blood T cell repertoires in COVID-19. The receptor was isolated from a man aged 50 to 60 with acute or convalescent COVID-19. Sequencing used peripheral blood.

The CDR3 DNA sequence: TGCGCCAGCAGCCCCGGACAGGGGGATGGTGAGCAGTACTTC. It yields the protein CASSPGQGDGEQYF. The rearrangement links TRBV10-1 to TRBJ2-7; 10 bases agree with TRBD1. The CDR3 consists of 14 residues. The V gene's germline CDR1 is WNHNN and CDR2 SYGVQD (reference sequence). J gave up 7 bases and V 6 bases, and 9 bases lay outside the gene matches.